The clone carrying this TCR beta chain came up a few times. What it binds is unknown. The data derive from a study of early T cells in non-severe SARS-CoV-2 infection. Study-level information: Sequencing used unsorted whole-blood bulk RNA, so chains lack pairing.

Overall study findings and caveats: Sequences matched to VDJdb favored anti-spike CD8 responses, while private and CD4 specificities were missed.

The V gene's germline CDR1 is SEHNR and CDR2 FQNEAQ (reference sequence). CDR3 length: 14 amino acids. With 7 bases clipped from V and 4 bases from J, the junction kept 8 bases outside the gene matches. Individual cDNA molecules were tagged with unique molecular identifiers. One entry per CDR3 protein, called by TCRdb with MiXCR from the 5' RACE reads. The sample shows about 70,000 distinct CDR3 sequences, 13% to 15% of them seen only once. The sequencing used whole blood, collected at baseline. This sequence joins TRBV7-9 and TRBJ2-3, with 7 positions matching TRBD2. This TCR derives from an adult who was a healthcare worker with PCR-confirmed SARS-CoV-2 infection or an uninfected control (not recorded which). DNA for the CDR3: TGTGCCAGCATCCGGGCGGGAGCGGCAGATACGCAGTATTTT. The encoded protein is CASIRAGAADTQYF.